These T cell receptor beta chains were read from a single sample in a study of blood T cell repertoires in COVID-19. Assay used: immunoSEQ multiplex PCR; TCRdb lists only in-frame clones, some missing. This sample has about 180,000 clones, with more than 85% found just once. The specimen sequenced was peripheral blood. These receptor sequences come from a woman aged 25 to 45 with active or convalescent COVID-19. Each CDR3 is given with its conserved first and last residue. D genes are given only for firm matches. Not all rows give a size; the values are once, few, many and, for expanded clones, a class.

d_call: TRBD1; clone_size: .; cdr3_length: 14; j_call: TRBJ2-1; v_call: TRBV3-1/TRBV3-2; cdr3_nt: TGTGCCAGCAGCCGCCTGGGACAGCTCAATGAGCAGTTCTTC; cdr3_aa: CASSRLGQLNEQFF
d_call: .; clone_size: .; cdr3_length: 13; j_call: TRBJ2-7; v_call: TRBV19; cdr3_nt: TGTGCCAGTAGCCACGGGGTATCCTACGAGCAGTACTTC; cdr3_aa: CASSHGVSYEQYF
d_call: TRBD1; clone_size: .; cdr3_length: 14; j_call: TRBJ1-2; v_call: TRBV4-1; cdr3_nt: TGCGCCAGCAGCCCCCCGGGACAGCGGAATGGCTACACCTTC; cdr3_aa: CASSPPGQRNGYTF
d_call: TRBD1; clone_size: once; cdr3_length: 14; j_call: TRBJ2-7; v_call: TRBV5-1; cdr3_nt: TGCGCCAGCAGCTTTGGGACAGGGACCTACGAGCAGTACTTC; cdr3_aa: CASSFGTGTYEQYF
d_call: .; clone_size: .; cdr3_length: 16; j_call: TRBJ2-2; v_call: TRBV4-1; cdr3_nt: TGCGCCAGCAGCCAAGCTGGACTGGGGGGTACCGGGGAGCTGTTTTTT; cdr3_aa: CASSQAGLGGTGELFF
d_call: .; clone_size: few; cdr3_length: 13; j_call: TRBJ1-2; v_call: TRBV3-1/TRBV3-2; cdr3_nt: TGTGCCAGCAGCCAAGAGAGCAGGGCACCGTACACCTTC; cdr3_aa: CASSQESRAPYTF
d_call: .; clone_size: .; cdr3_length: 17; j_call: TRBJ1-2; v_call: TRBV28; cdr3_nt: TGTGCCAGCAGTCCTCTCTATCTGGTGAGGGCAGAATATGGCTACACCTTC; cdr3_aa: CASSPLYLVRAEYGYTF
d_call: TRBD1; clone_size: .; cdr3_length: 15; j_call: TRBJ2-3; v_call: TRBV5-4; cdr3_nt: TGTGCCAGCAGCATTACAGGGGTTAGCACAGATACGCAGTATTTT; cdr3_aa: CASSITGVSTDTQYF
d_call: TRBD1; clone_size: .; cdr3_length: 12; j_call: TRBJ1-1; v_call: TRBV6-6; cdr3_nt: TGTGCCAGCAGCCCGACAGGGATTGAAGCTTTCTTT; cdr3_aa: CASSPTGIEAFF
d_call: TRBD1; clone_size: .; cdr3_length: 15; j_call: TRBJ2-3; v_call: TRBV6-1; cdr3_nt: TGTGCCAGCAGTGACGGGACAGGGGGCGCAGATACGCAGTATTTT; cdr3_aa: CASSDGTGGADTQYF
d_call: .; clone_size: .; cdr3_length: 16; j_call: TRBJ2-7; v_call: TRBV5-4; cdr3_nt: TGTGCCAGCAGCCCGATGGGCCTGGGAGTCTCCTACGAGCAGTACTTC; cdr3_aa: CASSPMGLGVSYEQYF
d_call: .; clone_size: .; cdr3_length: 13; j_call: TRBJ1-4; v_call: TRBV6-1; cdr3_nt: TGTGCCAGCAGTGAGGCCGAGGGTGAAAAACTGTTTTTT; cdr3_aa: CASSEAEGEKLFF
d_call: .; clone_size: .; cdr3_length: 15; j_call: TRBJ1-3; v_call: TRBV7-9; cdr3_nt: TGTGCCAGCAGCTTGAATCCCTACTCTGGAAACACCATATATTTT; cdr3_aa: CASSLNPYSGNTIYF
d_call: .; clone_size: .; cdr3_length: 16; j_call: TRBJ1-3; v_call: TRBV2; cdr3_nt: TGTGCCAGCAGTGAAGGGGCCCCAGGGGTTGGAAACACCATATATTTT; cdr3_aa: CASSEGAPGVGNTIYF
d_call: .; clone_size: .; cdr3_length: 16; j_call: TRBJ2-6; v_call: TRBV28; cdr3_nt: TGTGCCAGCAGTTCTGGCGGGGCGTTGGGGGCCAACGTCCTGACTTTC; cdr3_aa: CASSSGGALGANVLTF
d_call: .; clone_size: .; cdr3_length: 16; j_call: TRBJ1-1; v_call: TRBV7-6; cdr3_nt: TGTGCCAGCAGCTCAGTAGGCGGGCATATGAACACTGAAGCTTTCTTT; cdr3_aa: CASSSVGGHMNTEAFF
d_call: .; clone_size: .; cdr3_length: 15; j_call: TRBJ1-5; v_call: TRBV28; cdr3_nt: TGTGCCAGCAGGAGACGGAGTAGCGGCAATCAGCCCCAGCATTTT; cdr3_aa: CASRRRSSGNQPQHF
d_call: .; clone_size: .; cdr3_length: 14; j_call: TRBJ1-3; v_call: TRBV10-2; cdr3_nt: TGCGCCAGCAGTGCGGACGGGACATTAGACACCATATATTTT; cdr3_aa: CASSADGTLDTIYF
d_call: TRBD2; clone_size: .; cdr3_length: 13; j_call: TRBJ2-7; v_call: TRBV28; cdr3_nt: TGTGCCACCCATAGCGGGAACTCCTACGAGCAGTACTTC; cdr3_aa: CATHSGNSYEQYF
d_call: .; clone_size: .; cdr3_length: 15; j_call: TRBJ2-7; v_call: TRBV18; cdr3_nt: TGTGCCAGCTCACCCGCGGACGGGGAGTCCTACGAGCAGTACTTC; cdr3_aa: CASSPADGESYEQYF
d_call: TRBD1; clone_size: .; cdr3_length: 16; j_call: TRBJ1-2; v_call: TRBV2; cdr3_nt: TGTGCCAGCAGTCTCGGGACAGGGGGCAATGAGAATGGCTACACCTTC; cdr3_aa: CASSLGTGGNENGYTF
d_call: TRBD1; clone_size: many; cdr3_length: 14; j_call: TRBJ2-2; v_call: TRBV7-9; cdr3_nt: TGTGCCAGCAGCCTTACAGGGGACACCGGGGAGCTGTTTTTT; cdr3_aa: CASSLTGDTGELFF
d_call: TRBD1; clone_size: few; cdr3_length: 15; j_call: TRBJ1-1; v_call: TRBV2; cdr3_nt: TGTGCCAGCAGTCGGACAGGGGCCATGAACACTGAAGCTTTCTTT; cdr3_aa: CASSRTGAMNTEAFF
d_call: .; clone_size: .; cdr3_length: 14; j_call: TRBJ2-1; v_call: TRBV9; cdr3_nt: TGTGCCAGCAGCGCAGATTCCTCCTACAATGAGCAGTTCTTC; cdr3_aa: CASSADSSYNEQFF
d_call: .; clone_size: .; cdr3_length: 14; j_call: TRBJ1-5; v_call: TRBV5-1; cdr3_nt: TGCGCCAGCAGCTTGAGTGGGGGCGGTCAGCCCCAGCATTTT; cdr3_aa: CASSLSGGGQPQHF
d_call: .; clone_size: .; cdr3_length: 16; j_call: TRBJ1-2; v_call: TRBV5-4; cdr3_nt: TGTGCCAGCAGTTTATATAGGGGGGGTTCTAACTATGGCTACACCTTC; cdr3_aa: CASSLYRGGSNYGYTF
d_call: .; clone_size: .; cdr3_length: 16; j_call: TRBJ1-4; v_call: TRBV25-1; cdr3_nt: TGTGCCAGCAGTGGGTCGGGGTATGTGGATAATGAAAAACTGTTTTTT; cdr3_aa: CASSGSGYVDNEKLFF
d_call: TRBD1; clone_size: .; cdr3_length: 17; j_call: TRBJ1-2; v_call: TRBV5-1; cdr3_nt: TGCGCCAGCAGCTCAGACCCAAGCGGACAGGAAGACTATGGCTACACCTTC; cdr3_aa: CASSSDPSGQEDYGYTF
d_call: .; clone_size: .; cdr3_length: 14; j_call: TRBJ1-6; v_call: TRBV27; cdr3_nt: TGTGCCAGCAGCCAAACTCCAGGGATTTCACCCCTCCACTTT; cdr3_aa: CASSQTPGISPLHF
d_call: TRBD1; clone_size: .; cdr3_length: 15; j_call: TRBJ2-7; v_call: TRBV28; cdr3_nt: TGTGCCAGCAGGACCCCCGGGCAGGGGGCCTACGAGCAGTACTTC; cdr3_aa: CASRTPGQGAYEQYF
d_call: .; clone_size: .; cdr3_length: 14; j_call: TRBJ2-7; v_call: TRBV11-2; cdr3_nt: TGTGCCAGCAGCTTTCCCCGCGGTCCCGACGAGCAGTACTTC; cdr3_aa: CASSFPRGPDEQYF
d_call: .; clone_size: many; cdr3_length: 16; j_call: TRBJ1-5; v_call: TRBV28; cdr3_nt: TGTGCCAGCAGTACCGGTCAGGGGACTAGCAATCAGCCCCAGCATTTT; cdr3_aa: CASSTGQGTSNQPQHF
d_call: TRBD1; clone_size: .; cdr3_length: 13; j_call: TRBJ1-5; v_call: TRBV10-3; cdr3_nt: TGTGCCATCAGCGGGACAGACAATCAGCCCCAGCATTTT; cdr3_aa: CAISGTDNQPQHF
d_call: TRBD2; clone_size: .; cdr3_length: 16; j_call: TRBJ2-1; v_call: TRBV7-2; cdr3_nt: TGTGCCAGCAGCTTAGGGAGGACTAGCGGGGACAATGAGCAGTTCTTC; cdr3_aa: CASSLGRTSGDNEQFF
d_call: TRBD1; clone_size: .; cdr3_length: 13; j_call: TRBJ1-2; v_call: TRBV12-3/TRBV12-4; cdr3_nt: TGTGCCAGCAGTTGGACAGGGGAGAAGGGCTACACCTTC; cdr3_aa: CASSWTGEKGYTF
d_call: .; clone_size: once; cdr3_length: 15; j_call: TRBJ2-6; v_call: TRBV5-5; cdr3_nt: TGTGCCAGCAGCCCCGGGAGATTGGGGGCCAACGTCCTGACTTTC; cdr3_aa: CASSPGRLGANVLTF
d_call: .; clone_size: .; cdr3_length: 12; j_call: TRBJ1-2; v_call: TRBV12-3/TRBV12-4; cdr3_nt: TGTGCCAGCAGTCCATCCAGCTATGGCTACACCTTC; cdr3_aa: CASSPSSYGYTF
d_call: .; clone_size: .; cdr3_length: 14; j_call: TRBJ1-1; v_call: TRBV3-1/TRBV3-2; cdr3_nt: TGTGCCAGCAGCCCGAGACAGATGAACACTGAAGCTTTCTTT; cdr3_aa: CASSPRQMNTEAFF
d_call: .; clone_size: .; cdr3_length: 12; j_call: TRBJ1-4; v_call: TRBV11-2; cdr3_nt: TGTGCCAGCAGCTTAGGTGGCGAAAAACTGTTTTTT; cdr3_aa: CASSLGGEKLFF
d_call: TRBD1; clone_size: .; cdr3_length: 15; j_call: TRBJ2-7; v_call: TRBV19; cdr3_nt: TGTGCCAGTAGTAGCCCCCGGACAGGTCCCTACGAGCAGTACTTC; cdr3_aa: CASSSPRTGPYEQYF
d_call: .; clone_size: few; cdr3_length: 15; j_call: TRBJ2-7; v_call: TRBV7-9; cdr3_nt: TGTGCCAGCACCCGGGGGGCCAGAATATCCTACGAGCAGTACTTC; cdr3_aa: CASTRGARISYEQYF
d_call: .; clone_size: .; cdr3_length: 16; j_call: TRBJ1-5; v_call: TRBV5-6; cdr3_nt: TGTGCCAGCAGCTTGAGGGGCCCCTTTAGCAATCAGCCCCAGCATTTT; cdr3_aa: CASSLRGPFSNQPQHF
d_call: TRBD2; clone_size: .; cdr3_length: 16; j_call: TRBJ2-3; v_call: TRBV11-2; cdr3_nt: TGTGCCAGCAGCTTACTCCGGGAGGGCCGATCAGATACGCAGTATTTT; cdr3_aa: CASSLLREGRSDTQYF
d_call: TRBD2; clone_size: .; cdr3_length: 16; j_call: TRBJ2-1; v_call: TRBV4-2; cdr3_nt: TGTGCCAGCAGCCAAGAACCTAGCGGGAGGGAGGATGAGCAGTTCTTC; cdr3_aa: CASSQEPSGREDEQFF
d_call: .; clone_size: .; cdr3_length: 17; j_call: TRBJ2-3; v_call: TRBV11-3; cdr3_nt: TGTGCCAGCAGCCTCCGTTTAAGCGGCCCGTACACAGATACGCAGTATTTT; cdr3_aa: CASSLRLSGPYTDTQYF
d_call: TRBD1; clone_size: .; cdr3_length: 14; j_call: TRBJ1-6; v_call: TRBV30; cdr3_nt: TGTGCCTGGAGCGGAGACAGGGGGGGGTCACCCCTCCACTTT; cdr3_aa: CAWSGDRGGSPLHF
d_call: .; clone_size: .; cdr3_length: 12; j_call: TRBJ2-7; v_call: TRBV10-2; cdr3_nt: TGCGCCAGCAGTGTCACGGTCGGCGAGCAGTACTTC; cdr3_aa: CASSVTVGEQYF
d_call: TRBD1; clone_size: .; cdr3_length: 16; j_call: TRBJ1-6; v_call: TRBV27; cdr3_nt: TGTGCCAGCAGTTTCAATCAGGGGGCAGGAGGTTCACCCCTCCACTTT; cdr3_aa: CASSFNQGAGGSPLHF
d_call: .; clone_size: .; cdr3_length: 17; j_call: TRBJ1-5; v_call: TRBV4-1; cdr3_nt: TGCGCCAGCAGCCAACAGGCAGGGACAAGAAAAAATCAGCCCCAGCATTTT; cdr3_aa: CASSQQAGTRKNQPQHF
d_call: TRBD1; clone_size: once; cdr3_length: 14; j_call: TRBJ1-2; v_call: TRBV24-1; cdr3_nt: TGTGCCACCAGTGACCGGGACAGGAATTATGGCTACACCTTC; cdr3_aa: CATSDRDRNYGYTF
d_call: TRBD2; clone_size: .; cdr3_length: 15; j_call: TRBJ2-7; v_call: TRBV11-2; cdr3_nt: TGTGCCAGCAGCTTAGTAGGGCTAGCGGGAAACGAGCAGTACTTC; cdr3_aa: CASSLVGLAGNEQYF
d_call: TRBD2; clone_size: .; cdr3_length: 15; j_call: TRBJ2-1; v_call: TRBV19; cdr3_nt: TGTGCCAGTAGAGATTGGCGGGAGGCCTACAATGAGCAGTTCTTC; cdr3_aa: CASRDWREAYNEQFF
d_call: TRBD1; clone_size: .; cdr3_length: 16; j_call: TRBJ2-7; v_call: TRBV7-6; cdr3_nt: TGTGCCAGCAGCTTAGTCCTAGGGACAGGGCCCTACGAGCAGTACTTC; cdr3_aa: CASSLVLGTGPYEQYF